The 13 T cell receptor beta chains reported below all come from one sample, sequenced in a study of shared clonotypes between healthy human individuals. Here immunoSEQ multiplex PCR was the method, and the copy in TCRdb shows in-frame clones only, minus some. In the table there are 2 million to 2.5 million clones, 93% of which are singletons. The sample consisted of naive CD4+ T cells from PBMCs. Subset noted: CD45RA+ positively selected. The source of these receptors is a young man in good health. Some clones in this sample may be carry-over from other donors' samples.

In DNA, the CDR3 is TGTGCCAGCAGCTTAGGTGAAGGGGCTGGAAACACCATATATTTT. It is translated as CASSLGEGAGNTIYF. The V and J genes are TRBV13 and TRBJ1-3; a weak D match, TRBD1 (5 bases). The CDR3 has 15 residues. Germline CDR1 reads PRHDT; CDR2 reads FYEKMQ (reference sequence). V was trimmed by 0 bases and J by 2 bases, leaving 8 bases between them. Looking up the rest from reference TRBV13 and TRBJ1-3 gives the full variable domain: AAGVIQSPRHLIKEKRETATLKCYPIPRHDTVYWYQQGPGQDPQFLISFYEKMQSDKGSIPDRFSAQQFSDYHSELNMSSLELGDSALYFCASSLGEGAGNTIYFGEGSWLTVV.

The chain uses TRBV11-3 and TRBJ2-2, with D tentatively TRBD1 (6 bases). Germline lookup yields CDR1 SGHNT and CDR2 YENEEA. The V end was cut by 2 bases, the J end by 7 bases, with 14 bases between. This CDR3 comprises 15 residues. Here the CDR3 reads CASSLSGTNGGELFF. The DNA for the CDR3 is TGTGCCAGCAGCTTATCCGGGACAAACGGCGGGGAGCTGTTTTTT.

The rearrangement joins TRBV6-1 to TRBJ2-7, with a weak D call TRBD2 (6 bases). With 7 bases removed from V and 1 base from J, the gap between germline ends came to 17 bases. Germline CDR1 is MNHNS and CDR2 is SASEGT. The CDR3 is made up of 15 amino acids. CDR3 DNA sequence: TGTGCCAGCACTAGAGGGAGGTCCCCTTCCTACGAGCAGTACTTC. This gives the protein CASTRGRSPSYEQYF.

The chain joins TRBV19 to TRBJ1-5, with TRBD1 identical over 7 bases. The germline gives CDR1 LNHDA, CDR2 SQIVND (reference sequence). V trimming: 8 bases; J trimming: 4 bases; junction bases outside the gene matches: 5. This CDR3 is built from 13 residues. The CDR3 DNA reads TGTGCCAGTGGAGACAGGGATAATCAGCCCCAGCATTTT. Encoded protein: CASGDRDNQPQHF.

V gene TRBV25-1 combines with J gene TRBJ2-1; maybe TRBD1 (5 bases). This CDR3 spans 15 amino acids. V shed 2 bases and J shed 4 bases, with 12 bases lying between them. Germline CDR1 reads MGHDK; CDR2 reads SYGVNS. Here the CDR3 reads CASSEDSYLYNEQFF. DNA of the CDR3: TGTGCCAGCAGTGAAGACAGTTACCTTTACAATGAGCAGTTCTTC.

This clone was counted between two and nine times. The V gene is TRBV29-1, the J gene TRBJ1-1; D is perhaps TRBD1 (6 bases). The CDR3 runs to 13 residues. V was cut by 6 bases and J by 5 bases, with 16 bases left in between. Looked up from germline, CDR1 is SQVTM and CDR2 is ANQGSEA. The CDR3: CSVGQLLQTEAFF. CDR3 coding DNA: TGCAGCGTAGGACAGCTCTTGCAGACTGAAGCTTTCTTT.

The chain employs TRBV9 and TRBJ2-1, with D unclear. This CDR3 contains 16 residues. Per germline, CDR1 SGDLS and CDR2 YYNGEE. Trimming took 3 bases from V and 3 from J, leaving 16 bases between them. The CDR3 region has the DNA TGTGCCAGCAGCGGGCAATCGCGGCCTAACTACAATGAGCAGTTCTTC. Protein sequence: CASSGQSRPNYNEQFF.

The chain uses TRBV6-1 and TRBJ1-5; TRBD1 is a possible D gene (5 bases). The CDR3 loop spans 13 amino acids. CDR1 MNHNS and CDR2 SASEGT come from the germline V gene. Trimming left V 1 base short and J 5 bases short, with 6 bases between. The DNA for the CDR3 is TGTGCCAGCAGTGAAGGGGGGGATCAGCCCCAGCATTTT. It specifies CASSEGGDQPQHF.

The rearrangement links TRBV11-1 to TRBJ2-7, with TRBD2 matching over 7 bases. Losses at the gene ends were 6 bases for V and 3 bases for J; bases not matched to a gene: 11. Germline V gene lookup returns CDR1 SGHAT and CDR2 FQDESV (reference sequence). The CDR3 sequence is 15 residues long. CDR3 nucleotide sequence: TGTGCCAGCAGACGTCGCGGGACTATCCTCTACGAGCAGTACTTC. Translated: CASRRRGTILYEQYF.

For this clone: Other nucleotide sequences from this sample produce the same CDR3. V gene TRBV5-1 combines with J gene TRBJ2-3; D possibly matches TRBD1 or TRBD2 (5 bases each). Per the germline V gene, CDR1 is SGHRS and CDR2 is YFSETQ. V lost 0 bases and J lost 0, with 8 bases in between. The length of the CDR3 is 15 residues. The DNA of the CDR3 is TGCGCCAGCAGCTTGGTGGGACGTAGCACAGATACGCAGTATTTT. This encodes CASSLVGRSTDTQYF.

This chain links TRBV19 with TRBJ2-7; D tentatively reads TRBD1 or TRBD2 (6 bases each). V was cut by 6 bases and J by 4 bases, with 22 bases left in between. The CDR3 consists of 16 residues. Per germline, CDR1 LNHDA and CDR2 SQIVND (reference sequence). Here the CDR3 reads CASSPGATAVGYEQYF. As DNA, the CDR3 is TGTGCCAGTAGCCCGGGGGCGACGGCCGTGGGTTACGAGCAGTACTTC.

The rearrangement links TRBV19 to TRBJ2-3; 9 positions agree with TRBD2. J gave up 4 bases and V 8 bases, and 7 bases lay outside the gene matches. The CDR3 is 14 amino acids. From germline, CDR1 is LNHDA and CDR2 SQIVND (reference sequence). As DNA, the CDR3 is TGTGCCAGTGCTCGGACTAGCGTCCCAGATACGCAGTATTTT. It translates to CASARTSVPDTQYF.

This chain links TRBV18 with TRBJ1-5, with 8 positions matching TRBD1. The CDR3 spans 16 residues. J gave up 6 bases and V 0 bases, and 7 bases lay outside the gene matches. Germline assignment: CDR1 KGHSH and CDR2 LQKENI. CDR3 coding DNA: TGTGCCAGCTCACCACCCGGGGACAGGAGCGGTCAGCCCCAGCATTTT. Translating it yields CASSPPGDRSGQPQHF.